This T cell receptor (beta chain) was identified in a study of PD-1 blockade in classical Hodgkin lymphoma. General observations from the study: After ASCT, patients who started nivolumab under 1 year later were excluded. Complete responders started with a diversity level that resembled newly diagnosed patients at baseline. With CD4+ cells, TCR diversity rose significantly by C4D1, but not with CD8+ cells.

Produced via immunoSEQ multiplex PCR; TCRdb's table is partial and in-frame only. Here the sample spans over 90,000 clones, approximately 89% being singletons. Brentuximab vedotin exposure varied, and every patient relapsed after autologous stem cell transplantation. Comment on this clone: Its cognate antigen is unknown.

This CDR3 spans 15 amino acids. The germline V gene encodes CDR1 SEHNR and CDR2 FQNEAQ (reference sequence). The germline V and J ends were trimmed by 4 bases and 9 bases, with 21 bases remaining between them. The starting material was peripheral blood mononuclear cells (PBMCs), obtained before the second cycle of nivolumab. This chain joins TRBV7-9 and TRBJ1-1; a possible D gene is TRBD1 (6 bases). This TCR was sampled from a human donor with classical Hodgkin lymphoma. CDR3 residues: CASSSPGGAPKQAFF. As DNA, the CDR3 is TGTGCCAGCAGCTCCCCCGGGGGGGCCCCAAAGCAAGCTTTCTTT. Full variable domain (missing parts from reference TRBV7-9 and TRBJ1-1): DTGVSQNPRHKITKRGQNVTFRCDPISEHNRLYWYRQTLGQGPEFLTYFQNEAQLEKSRLLSDRFSAERPKGSFSTLEIQRTEQGDSAMYLCASSSPGGAPKQAFFGQGTRLTVV.